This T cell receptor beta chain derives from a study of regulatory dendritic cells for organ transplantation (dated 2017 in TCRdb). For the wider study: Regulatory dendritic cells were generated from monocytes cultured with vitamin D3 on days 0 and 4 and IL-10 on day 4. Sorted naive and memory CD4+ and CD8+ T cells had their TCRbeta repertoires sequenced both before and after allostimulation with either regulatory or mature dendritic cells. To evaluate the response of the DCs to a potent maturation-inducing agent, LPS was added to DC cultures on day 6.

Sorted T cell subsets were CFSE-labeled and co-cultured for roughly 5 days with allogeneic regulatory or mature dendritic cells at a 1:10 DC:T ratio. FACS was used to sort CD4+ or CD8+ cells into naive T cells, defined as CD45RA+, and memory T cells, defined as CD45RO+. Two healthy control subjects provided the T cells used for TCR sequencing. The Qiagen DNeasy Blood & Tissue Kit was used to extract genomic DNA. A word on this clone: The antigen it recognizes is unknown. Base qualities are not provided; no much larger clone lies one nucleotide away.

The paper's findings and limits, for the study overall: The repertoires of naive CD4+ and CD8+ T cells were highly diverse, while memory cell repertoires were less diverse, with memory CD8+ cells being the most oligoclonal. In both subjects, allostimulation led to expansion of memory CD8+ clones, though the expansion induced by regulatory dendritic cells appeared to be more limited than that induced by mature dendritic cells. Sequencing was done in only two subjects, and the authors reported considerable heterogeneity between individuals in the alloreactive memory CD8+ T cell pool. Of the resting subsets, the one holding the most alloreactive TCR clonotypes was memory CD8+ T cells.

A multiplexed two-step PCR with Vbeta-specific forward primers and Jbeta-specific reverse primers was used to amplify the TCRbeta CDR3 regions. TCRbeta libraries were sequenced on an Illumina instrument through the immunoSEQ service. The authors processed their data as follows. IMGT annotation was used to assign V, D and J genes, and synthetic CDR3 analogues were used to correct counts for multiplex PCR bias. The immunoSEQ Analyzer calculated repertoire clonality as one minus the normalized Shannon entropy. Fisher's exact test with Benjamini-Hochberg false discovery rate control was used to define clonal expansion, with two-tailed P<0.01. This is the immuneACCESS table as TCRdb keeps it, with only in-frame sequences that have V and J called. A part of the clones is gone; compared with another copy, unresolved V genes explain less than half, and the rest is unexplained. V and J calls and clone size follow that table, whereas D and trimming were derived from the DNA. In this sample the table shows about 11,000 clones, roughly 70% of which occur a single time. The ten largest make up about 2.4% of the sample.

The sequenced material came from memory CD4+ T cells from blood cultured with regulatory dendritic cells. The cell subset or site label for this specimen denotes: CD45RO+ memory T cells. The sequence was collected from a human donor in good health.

The nucleotide sequence is given as TGCGCCAGCAGCTCCACAGGAGCCCCCCTCACAGATACGCAGTATTTT. Translated, this gives CASSSTGAPLTDTQYF. The V and J genes are TRBV5-1 and TRBJ2-3, with TRBD1 perhaps the D gene, on 5 matching bases. V and J lose 3 bases and 2 bases, and a span of 16 bases separates them. The germline V gene gives CDR1 as SGHRS and CDR2 as YFSETQ. The CDR3, from cysteine to phenylalanine, totals 16 residues. The retained sequence is limited to the CDR3, 48 bases, with the frame set at the first base.